Reported below is one T cell receptor beta chain. The read comes to an end 3 residues before the CDR3 does, leaving the germline J gene to fill in the end. This record comes from a study of T cells in women clearing cervical HPV infection. Study summary: Blood came at first lesion visit for cases, post-clearance for controls.

V shed 5 bases, J shed 2 bases, and the junction held 11 bases outside the gene matches. Germline V lookup: CDR1 KGHDR, CDR2 SFDVKD. The CDR3 contains 17 residues. TCRdb's copy holds only in-frame clones and misses some; the assay was immunoSEQ multiplex PCR. The sample shows some 31,000 clones, and 6.5% to 8% sits with its ten largest clones. The sequenced sample was blood buffy coat. The sequence was obtained from a woman between 18 and 69 years old with a cervical HPV16 infection that either progressed to CIN3+ or cleared (not recorded which). V and J are TRBV24-1 and TRBJ2-3; 8 bases agree with TRBD2. CDR3 sequence: CATSATPGLGDTDTQYF. CDR3 bases read: TGTGCCACCAGTGCCACCCCGGGACTAGGAGACACAGATACG.